A selection of T cell receptor beta chains follows, all from one sample in a study of T-cell memory formation after mild COVID-19. TCRdb analysed the 5' RACE reads with MiXCR anew, one entry per CDR3 protein. The repertoire consists of a few hundred thousand distinct CDR3 sequences, with over 20% occurring once and the leading ten covering under 15%. The sequenced sample consisted of PBMCs or a T cell subset sorted from them (not recorded which). The origin of the receptors is an adult woman who had mild COVID-19 (a few samples of this study predate the infection). Cell type and time point are not known. The CDR3 runs from the conserved cysteine through the conserved F or W. The D gene is left open where the match is weak. Some rows mark clone size as missing; the rest say once, few, many or name a class of expanded clone.

-	TRBV5-1	-	TRBJ1-5	TGCGCCAGCAGCTTGGTACCAGGTATGGCCCAGCATTTT	CASSLVPGMAQHF
-	TRBV20-1	many	TRBJ2-7	TGCAGTGCTAGAGACTCTAGGGCCGAGCAGTACTTC	CSARDSRAEQYF
-	TRBV27	-	TRBJ1-1	TGTGCCAGCAGGAAACGGACGGCCCCTGAAGCTTTCTTT	CASRKRTAPEAFF
TRBD1	TRBV24-1	few	TRBJ1-2	TGTGCCACCAGTGATTCGGACAGGGAGGATGGCTACACCTTC	CATSDSDREDGYTF
-	TRBV7-2	few	TRBJ2-3	TGTGCCAGCACCAAAAGCGGGAGCACAGATACGCAGTATTTT	CASTKSGSTDTQYF
TRBD2	TRBV11-2	few	TRBJ2-7	TGTGCCAGCAGCTTAGGGCTAGCGGGAGACGGCGAGCAGTACTTC	CASSLGLAGDGEQYF
-	TRBV4-1	-	TRBJ2-3	TGCGCCAGCAGCCCGACCCGACAAGATACAGATACGCAGTATTTT	CASSPTRQDTDTQYF
-	TRBV5-1	few	TRBJ1-5	TGCGCCAGCAGCTTGGACAACAGTCAGCCCCAGCATTTT	CASSLDNSQPQHF
-	TRBV5-1	-	TRBJ1-1	TGCGCCAGCAGCTTGGCCGGGGTTTCGAACACTGAAGCTTTCTTT	CASSLAGVSNTEAFF
TRBD1	TRBV18	-	TRBJ1-4	TGTGCCAGCTCACTACCCGGGACAGGGGATGAAAAACTGTTTTTT	CASSLPGTGDEKLFF
TRBD1	TRBV7-2	many	TRBJ1-1	TGTGCCAGCAGCTCACAGGGGACACACACTGAAGCTTTCTTT	CASSSQGTHTEAFF
-	TRBV5-6	-	TRBJ2-1	TGTGCCAGCAGCGATGGGGCCAGCTACAATGAGCAGTTCTTC	CASSDGASYNEQFF
TRBD1	TRBV25-1	-	TRBJ2-7	TGTGCCAGCAGTGAAAGTGGGACAGGGGCCTACGAGCAGTACTTC	CASSESGTGAYEQYF
-	TRBV27	few	TRBJ2-7	TGTGCCAGCAGTTTTTTTCTGGGGGCCTACGAGCAGTACTTC	CASSFFLGAYEQYF
-	TRBV4-3	-	TRBJ1-6	TGCGCCAGCAGCCAAGAAGTAGAAGGATCACCCCTCCACTTT	CASSQEVEGSPLHF
-	TRBV11-2	many	TRBJ1-1	TGTGCCAGCAGCTTAGGGGCGGTTAACACTGAAGCTTTCTTT	CASSLGAVNTEAFF
-	TRBV4-2	-	TRBJ1-2	TGTGCCAGCAGCCAAGGGCGAGTCTACACCTTC	CASSQGRVYTF
TRBD1	TRBV29-1	-	TRBJ2-5	TGCAGCGTTGAACCCGGGACAGGGGAGGGGTTAGAGACCCAGTACTTC	CSVEPGTGEGLETQYF
TRBD1	TRBV5-1	many	TRBJ1-1	TGCGCCAGCAGCTTACAGGGGGCTCTCATGAACACTGAAGCTTTCTTT	CASSLQGALMNTEAFF
-	TRBV20-1	-	TRBJ2-7	TGCAGTGCTACCCCTTTGACAGCCTACGAGCAGTACTTC	CSATPLTAYEQYF
TRBD1	TRBV2	-	TRBJ2-7	TGTGCCAGCAGTCGGACAGGGGCAACATCCTCCTACGAGCAGTACTTC	CASSRTGATSSYEQYF
TRBD1	TRBV12-3/TRBV12-4	-	TRBJ2-3	TGTGCCAGCAGTTTAGGTTCGGGACAGGGAGTGACAGATACGCAGTATTTT	CASSLGSGQGVTDTQYF
-	TRBV10-3	few	TRBJ1-2	TGTGCCATCAGTGAGTCGGGGGGCAGCGGCTATGGCTACACCTTC	CAISESGGSGYGYTF
TRBD2	TRBV6-6	-	TRBJ2-3	TGTGCCAGCAGTCACCCGGGACTAGCGGGAAAGAATGCAGATACGCAGTATTTT	CASSHPGLAGKNADTQYF
-	TRBV30	-	TRBJ1-2	TGTGCCTGGACCCCCCTCTCTGTCGGTGGCTACACCTTC	CAWTPLSVGGYTF
TRBD1	TRBV6-5	-	TRBJ2-7	TGTGCCAGCAAATTTCGACAGGGCTCCTACGAGCAGTACTTC	CASKFRQGSYEQYF
TRBD2	TRBV7-6	few	TRBJ2-3	TGTGCCAGCAGCTTTAGCGGGGGGGTTGAAGATACGCAGTATTTT	CASSFSGGVEDTQYF
TRBD2	TRBV7-9	few	TRBJ2-1	TGTGCCAGCAGCCATTTTCTTACCCCAGCGGGGAGCAATGAGCAGTTCTTC	CASSHFLTPAGSNEQFF
TRBD2	TRBV7-2	few	TRBJ2-1	TGTGCCAGCAGCTACCCGCGGGGGGGGCAAAATGAGCAGTTCTTC	CASSYPRGGQNEQFF
TRBD2	TRBV9	-	TRBJ2-7	TGTGCCAGCAGCGTAGAATGGGCGGCGGGGGGCGAGCAGTACTTC	CASSVEWAAGGEQYF
-	TRBV5-1	few	TRBJ2-7	TGCGCCAGCAGCTACGACAGCACCTACGAGCAGTACTTC	CASSYDSTYEQYF
-	TRBV12-3/TRBV12-4	few	TRBJ1-3	TGTGCCAGCAGTTTGGGCCTTAGCTCTGGAAACACCATATATTTT	CASSLGLSSGNTIYF
TRBD1	TRBV12-3/TRBV12-4	few	TRBJ1-1	TGTGCCAGCAGTTTGTCGGCAGACAGGGGTACTGAAGCTTTCTTT	CASSLSADRGTEAFF
-	TRBV6-6	-	TRBJ1-6	TGTGCCAGTGATACCGACCCCATCCGACCCCTCCACTTT	CASDTDPIRPLHF
-	TRBV5-8	few	TRBJ2-6	TGTGCCAGCAGCTTAGAGACAGGCTCTGGGGCCAACGTCCTGACTTTC	CASSLETGSGANVLTF
-	TRBV6-1	-	TRBJ1-1	TGTGCCAGCTTCGGTCAGGGGAAGAACACTGAAGCTTTCTTT	CASFGQGKNTEAFF
-	TRBV18	few	TRBJ2-1	TGTGCCAGCTCACCACTTTTGGGCGGAAATGAGCAGTTCTTC	CASSPLLGGNEQFF
TRBD1	TRBV27	-	TRBJ2-6	TGTGCCAGCAGTTTATCCGGGACAGGGGTATCTGGGGCCAACGTCCTGACTTTC	CASSLSGTGVSGANVLTF
-	TRBV7-2	-	TRBJ1-5	TGTGCCAGCAGCTTAGATATTCAGCAAAATCAGCCCCAGCATTTT	CASSLDIQQNQPQHF
TRBD1	TRBV6-2/TRBV6-3	many	TRBJ2-7	TGTGCCAGCAGCCCACAGGGGGGTACGTACGAGCAGTACTTC	CASSPQGGTYEQYF
-	TRBV5-1	-	TRBJ2-3	TGCGCCAGCAGGGGCAGGGCGACGGGGGCAGATACGCAGTATTTT	CASRGRATGADTQYF
-	TRBV20-1	-	TRBJ2-7	TGCAGTGCTACTAAGTACGAGCAGTACTTC	CSATKYEQYF
TRBD2	TRBV29-1	-	TRBJ2-1	TGCAGCGTCGAAGAGTGGCTAGCGGGTGGCAATGAGCAGTTCTTC	CSVEEWLAGGNEQFF
-	TRBV20-1	-	TRBJ2-7	TGCAGTGCTAGGGACTACCTCTCCTACGAGCAGTACTTC	CSARDYLSYEQYF
-	TRBV20-1	-	TRBJ2-3	TGCAGTGCTAGACCTAGCGTGGGATTCGCAGATACGCAGTATTTT	CSARPSVGFADTQYF
-	TRBV7-2	few	TRBJ2-6	TGTGCCAGCAGCCGAGCTGGGGCCAACGTCCTGACTTTC	CASSRAGANVLTF
-	TRBV7-9	few	TRBJ2-1	TGTGCCAGCAGCTTAAACCCAGGGGTGGCCTACAATGAGCAGTTCTTC	CASSLNPGVAYNEQFF
-	TRBV4-2	-	TRBJ1-2	TGTGCCAGCAGCCAAGATGCGTACAGTATATACTATGGCTACACCTTC	CASSQDAYSIYYGYTF